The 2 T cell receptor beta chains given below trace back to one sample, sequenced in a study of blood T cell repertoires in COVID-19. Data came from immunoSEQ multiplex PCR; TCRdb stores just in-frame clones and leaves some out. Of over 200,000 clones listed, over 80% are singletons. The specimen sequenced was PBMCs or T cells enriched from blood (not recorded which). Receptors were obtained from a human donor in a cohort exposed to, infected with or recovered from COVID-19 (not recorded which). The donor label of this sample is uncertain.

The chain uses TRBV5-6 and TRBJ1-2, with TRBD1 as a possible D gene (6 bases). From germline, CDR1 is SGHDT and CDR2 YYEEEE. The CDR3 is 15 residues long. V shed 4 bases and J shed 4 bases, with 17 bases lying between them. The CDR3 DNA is TGTGCCAGCAGCGGAGGATCCGACAGGACCTATGGCTACACCTTC. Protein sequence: CASSGGSDRTYGYTF.

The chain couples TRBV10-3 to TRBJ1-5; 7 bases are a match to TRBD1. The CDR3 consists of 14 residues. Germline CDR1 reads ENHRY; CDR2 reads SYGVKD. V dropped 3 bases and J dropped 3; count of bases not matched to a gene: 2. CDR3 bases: TGTGCCATCAGTGAACAGGGGCCCAATCAGCCCCAGCATTTT. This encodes CAISEQGPNQPQHF.